The clone carrying this T cell receptor (beta chain) was picked up many times. Antigen specificity is unknown. TCRdb recomputed calls from the 5' RACE reads with MiXCR, one row per CDR3 protein. This sample has tens of thousands of distinct CDR3 sequences; more than 5.5% occur once, and the top ten carry 35% to 45%. This record belongs to a study of T cells after yellow fever vaccination. The study, taken as a whole, reports: The secondary response was weaker, and its peak arrived faster, on day 5 versus 15. Some clonotypes, a small share, were shared between CD4 and CD8 compartments. Contamination by abundant bulk-population clonotypes could be present in FACS-sorted repertoires.

Germline CDR1 and CDR2: LGHNA and YNFKEQ. The CDR3 contains 15 residues. Trimming cost V 0 bases and J 1 base, with 9 bases left between them. This specimen was CD8+ T cells sorted from PBMCs, taken around 5 days after the first yellow fever vaccination. The V and J genes are TRBV4-2 and TRBJ1-1; tentative D call: TRBD1 (5 bases). This clonotype was sampled from a man in his late teens or twenties who received the YFV17D yellow fever vaccine. The CDR3 coding sequence is TGTGCCAGCAGCCAAGATCTGGGGCCGAACACTGAAGCTTTCTTT. It yields the protein CASSQDLGPNTEAFF.